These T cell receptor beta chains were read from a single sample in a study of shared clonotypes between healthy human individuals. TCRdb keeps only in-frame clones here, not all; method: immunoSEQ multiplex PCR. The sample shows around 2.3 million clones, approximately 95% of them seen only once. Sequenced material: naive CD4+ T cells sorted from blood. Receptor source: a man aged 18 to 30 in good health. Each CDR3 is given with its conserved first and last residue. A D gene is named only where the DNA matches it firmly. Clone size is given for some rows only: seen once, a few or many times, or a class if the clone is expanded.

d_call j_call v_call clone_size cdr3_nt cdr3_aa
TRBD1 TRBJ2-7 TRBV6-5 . TGTGCCAGCAGTTCAGGACAGGTGGGCCCCTACGAGCAGTACTTC CASSSGQVGPYEQYF
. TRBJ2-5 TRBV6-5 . TGTGCCAGCAGTTACACTCGGGAGACCCAGTACTTC CASSYTRETQYF
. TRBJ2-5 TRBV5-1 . TGCGCCAGCAGTTTCGGGATGGGGAACCAAGAGACCCAGTACTTC CASSFGMGNQETQYF
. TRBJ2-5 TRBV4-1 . TGCGCCAGCAGCCAAGACTGGGGGGAGACCCAGTACTTC CASSQDWGETQYF
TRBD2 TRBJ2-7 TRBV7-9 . TGTGCCAGCAGTCTATCCCGGGGGGGAGGTCGGACGGGCGAGCAGTACTTC CASSLSRGGGRTGEQYF
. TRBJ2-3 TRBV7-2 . TGTGCCAGCAGCTTAGTAACGGGCCTAGGGAGAAATACGCAGTATTTT CASSLVTGLGRNTQYF
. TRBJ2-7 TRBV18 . TGTGCCAGCTCCCCTACTACAGGGTTCCACGAGCAGTACTTC CASSPTTGFHEQYF
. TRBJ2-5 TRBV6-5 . TGTGCCAGCATGATGAAACAGGGCGGGACCCAGTACTTC CASMMKQGGTQYF
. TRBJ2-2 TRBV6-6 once TGTGCCAGCAGTTACGGGCTTCGACATACCGGGGAGCTGTTTTTT CASSYGLRHTGELFF
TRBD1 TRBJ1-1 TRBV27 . TGTGCCAGCCAGAACCACAGGGGAGGAGTGACTGAAGCTTTCTTT CASQNHRGGVTEAFF
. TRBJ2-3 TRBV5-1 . TGCGCCAGCAGCTGGGGACCTTCATACACAGATACGCAGTATTTT CASSWGPSYTDTQYF
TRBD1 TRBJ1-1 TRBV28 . TGTGCCAGCAGTTCTCAGGGGGCTCCCGGAACTGAAGCTTTCTTT CASSSQGAPGTEAFF
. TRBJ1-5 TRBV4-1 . TGCGCCAGCAGCCAAGAACCGGGGGGCAATCAGCCCCAGCATTTT CASSQEPGGNQPQHF
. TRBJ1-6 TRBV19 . TGTGCCAGTAGTATGAAACAGGGAAACTCACCCCTCCACTTT CASSMKQGNSPLHF
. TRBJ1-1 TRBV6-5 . TGTGCCAGCAGACAAGGACCGAGTGAAGCTTTCTTT CASRQGPSEAFF
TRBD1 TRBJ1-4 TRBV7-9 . TGTGCCAGCAGATCCTACGGGACAGTTAATGAAAAACTGTTTTTT CASRSYGTVNEKLFF
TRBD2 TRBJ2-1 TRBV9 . TGTGCCAGCAGCGTAGTGGCGGGAGTCGGCGATGAGCAGTTCTTC CASSVVAGVGDEQFF
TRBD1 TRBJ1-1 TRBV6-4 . TGTGCCAGCAGTGTCGACAGGGTTGCTACTGAAGCTTTCTTT CASSVDRVATEAFF
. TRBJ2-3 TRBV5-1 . TGCGCCAGCAGCTTGGAGGGAGCGGTACGGAGCACAGATACGCAGTATTTT CASSLEGAVRSTDTQYF
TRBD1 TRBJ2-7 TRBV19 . TGTGCCAGTAGTATAGGAAGTTCCGGGACAGTAGAGCAGTACTTC CASSIGSSGTVEQYF
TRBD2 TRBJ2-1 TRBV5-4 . TGTGCCAGCAGCTTGGCCGGAGCGGGACGAAATGAGCAGTTCTTC CASSLAGAGRNEQFF
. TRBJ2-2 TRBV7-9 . TGTGCCAGCAGCCCACTCCTCGGGACATTTAACGCCGGGGAGCTGTTTTTT CASSPLLGTFNAGELFF
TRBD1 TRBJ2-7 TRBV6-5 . TGTGCCAGCACCAACGGACAGGGGCCCTACGAGCAGTACTTC CASTNGQGPYEQYF
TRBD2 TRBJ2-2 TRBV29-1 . TGCAGCGTTGAATGGGCGGGAGGGCCGATTGGAACCGGGGAGCTGTTTTTT CSVEWAGGPIGTGELFF
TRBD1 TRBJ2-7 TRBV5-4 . TGTGCCAGCAGCCAGGACAGGTCAGAATCCTACGAGCAGTACTTC CASSQDRSESYEQYF
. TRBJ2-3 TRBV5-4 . TGTGCCAGCAGCCCTCAACAGGGTTTGGATACGCAGTATTTT CASSPQQGLDTQYF
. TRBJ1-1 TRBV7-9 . TGTGCCAGCAGCTTAGGCGGCAGTGAAGCTTTCTTT CASSLGGSEAFF
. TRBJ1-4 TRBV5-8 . TGTGCCAGCAGCTTGGCCGGAGGCGGAAATGAAAAACTGTTTTTT CASSLAGGGNEKLFF
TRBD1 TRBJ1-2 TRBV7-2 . TGTGCCAGCAGCCAGACAGGGTACTATGGCTACACCTTC CASSQTGYYGYTF